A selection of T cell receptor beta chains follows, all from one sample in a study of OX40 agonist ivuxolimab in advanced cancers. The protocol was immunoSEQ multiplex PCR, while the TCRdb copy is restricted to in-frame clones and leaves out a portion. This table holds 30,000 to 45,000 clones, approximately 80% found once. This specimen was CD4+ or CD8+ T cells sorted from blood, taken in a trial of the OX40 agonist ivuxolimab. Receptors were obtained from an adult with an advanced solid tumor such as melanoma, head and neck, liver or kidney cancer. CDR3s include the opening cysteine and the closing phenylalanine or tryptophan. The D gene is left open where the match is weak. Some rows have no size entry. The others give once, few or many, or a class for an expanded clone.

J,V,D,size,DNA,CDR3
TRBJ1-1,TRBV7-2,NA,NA,TGTGCCAGCAACGAACAACAGGATACGATGGAAGCTTTCTTT,CASNEQQDTMEAFF
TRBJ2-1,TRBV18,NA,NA,TGTGCCAGCTCATCCGAGACCTTGTACAATGAGCAGTTCTTC,CASSSETLYNEQFF
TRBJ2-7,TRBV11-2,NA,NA,TGTGCCAGCAGCTTCACCAGAAAGGACTACGAGCAGTACTTC,CASSFTRKDYEQYF
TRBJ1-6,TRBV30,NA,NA,TGTGCCTGGACTCGTCGGGGAGGAGATTCACCCCTCCACTTT,CAWTRRGGDSPLHF
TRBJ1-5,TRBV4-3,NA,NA,TGCGCCAGCAGCCAAGATACCGGTGGGAAGGGCAATCAGCCCCAGCATTTT,CASSQDTGGKGNQPQHF
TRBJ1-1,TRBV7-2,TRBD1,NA,TGTGCCAGCAGCTTGGGCGACAGGGGCCCGCTAGCTTTCTTT,CASSLGDRGPLAFF
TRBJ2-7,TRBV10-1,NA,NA,TGCGCCAGCAGTGAGTCGGGACGGCCGAGAGAGCAGTACTTC,CASSESGRPREQYF
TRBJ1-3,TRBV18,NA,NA,TGTGCCAGCCTACCATTCCAAGGGTCCTCTGGAAACACCATATATTTT,CASLPFQGSSGNTIYF
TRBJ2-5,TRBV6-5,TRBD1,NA,TGTGCCAGCAGTTTGGGACAGGTCCAAGAGACCCAGTACTTC,CASSLGQVQETQYF
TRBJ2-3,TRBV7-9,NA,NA,TGTGCCAGCAGCTGGGGAGCAAATACAGATACGCAGTATTTT,CASSWGANTDTQYF
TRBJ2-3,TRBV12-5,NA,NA,TGTGCTAGTGGTGACGGCAAGGGAGCAGATACGCAGTATTTT,CASGDGKGADTQYF
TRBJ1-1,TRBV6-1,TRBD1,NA,TGTGCCAGCAGTGACCCCGGGACAGGGCGATGGAACACTGAAGCTTTCTTT,CASSDPGTGRWNTEAFF
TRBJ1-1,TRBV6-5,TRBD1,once,TGTGCCAGCAGTGAGATGACAGGGGTTAAGGAAGCTTTCTTT,CASSEMTGVKEAFF
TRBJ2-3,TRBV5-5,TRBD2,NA,TGTGCCAGCAGATCGCTAGCGGGGGGTAGCACAGATACGCAGTATTTT,CASRSLAGGSTDTQYF
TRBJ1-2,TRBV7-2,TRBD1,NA,TGTGCCAGCAGCTTAAGTATAGCAGGGACAGGGAATGGCTACACCTTC,CASSLSIAGTGNGYTF
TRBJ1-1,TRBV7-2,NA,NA,TGTGCCAGCAGCTTAGTGGACGGCACTGAAGCTTTCTTT,CASSLVDGTEAFF
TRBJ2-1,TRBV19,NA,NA,TGTGCCAGTAGTATAGGTACGGAGAATGAGCAGTTCTTC,CASSIGTENEQFF
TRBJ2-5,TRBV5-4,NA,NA,TGTGCCAGCAGCTTGGCCGGGACGCAAGAGACCCAGTACTTC,CASSLAGTQETQYF
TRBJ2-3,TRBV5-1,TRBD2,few,TGCGCCAGCAGCTTAGTAGCGGGGTTAGATACGCAGTATTTT,CASSLVAGLDTQYF
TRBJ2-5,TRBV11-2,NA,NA,TGTGCCAGCAGCTTAGGTTTGAGGGCCCAAGAGACCCAGTACTTC,CASSLGLRAQETQYF
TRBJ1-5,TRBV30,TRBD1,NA,TGTGCCTGGCTTTTTGAGGACAGGAGTTATAGCAATCAGCCCCAGCATTTT,CAWLFEDRSYSNQPQHF
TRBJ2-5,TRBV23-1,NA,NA,TGCGCCAGCAGACCAGGGGTCGGGTCACAAGAGACCCAGTACTTC,CASRPGVGSQETQYF
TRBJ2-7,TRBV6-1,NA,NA,TGTGCCAGCAGTTTCGGTGGAGAGCAGTACTTC,CASSFGGEQYF
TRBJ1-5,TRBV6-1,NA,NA,TGTGCCAGCAGTTTAGTAGGCAATCAGCCCCAGCATTTT,CASSLVGNQPQHF
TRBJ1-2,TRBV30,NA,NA,TGTGCCTGGAGTGTAGACAGACCTAACTATGGCTACACCTTC,CAWSVDRPNYGYTF
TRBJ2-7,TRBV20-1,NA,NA,TGCAGTGCTAGAACTTCTTACGAGCAGTACTTC,CSARTSYEQYF
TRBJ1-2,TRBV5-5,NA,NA,TGTGCCAGCAGGGCCCCGGGGAAGGGTGATGGCCACTATGGCTACACCTTC,CASRAPGKGDGHYGYTF